These 5 T cell receptor beta chains were all obtained from the same sample, sequenced in a study of cytomegalovirus exposure and HLA in healthy donors (dated by TCRdb to the late 2010s). The library came from the immunoSEQ multiplex PCR assay. For the multiplex PCR, a mixture combining 60 forward primers for TCR Vbeta segments and 13 reverse primers for TCR Jbeta segments was used. The clones in this table, taken by TCRdb from immuneACCESS, are in-frame only. Not every clone is retained; where verified, under half of the shortfall comes from an unresolved V gene, and the cause of the rest is unknown. The sample includes some 100,000 clones, with about four fifths observed a single time. The top ten clones comprise about 4% of the sample. Specimen: PBMCs. The receptor set was obtained from a female donor in good health and CMV-seropositive.

This chain joins TRBV15 and TRBJ2-7; 10 nucleotides agree with TRBD2. J lost 4 bases, V lost 0 bases, and 9 bases had no gene match. Germline loops: CDR1 LNHNV, CDR2 YYDKDF (reference sequence). The CDR3 consists of 17 residues. This CDR3 is CATSRDWASGSGYEQYF. The CDR3 coding sequence is TGTGCCACCAGCAGAGATTGGGCTAGCGGGAGTGGTTACGAGCAGTACTTC.

This clone was counted only a few times. The chain combines TRBV5-1 with TRBJ2-4; 8 nucleotides match TRBD2. J lost 1 base, V lost 4 bases, and 10 bases had no gene match. There are 17 residues in the CDR3. Germline lookup yields CDR1 SGHRS and CDR2 YFSETQ. The CDR3 here is CASSPSGGAGAKNIQYF. CDR3 coding DNA: TGCGCCAGCAGCCCGTCGGGGGGGGCGGGCGCCAAAAACATTCAGTACTTC.

V gene TRBV5-1 combines with J gene TRBJ2-5; D perhaps matches TRBD1 (5 bases). The DNA matches TRBJ2-7 better at its end, which makes the J call doubtful. The germline V gene encodes CDR1 SGHRS and CDR2 YFSETQ. This CDR3 is built from 14 residues. CDR3 amino acids: CASSLADSSYEQYF. Here the CDR3 DNA reads TGCGCCAGCAGCTTGGCTGACAGCTCCTACGAGCAGTACTTC.

This sequence joins TRBV11-2 and TRBJ2-1; TRBD2 matches at 10 bases. V lost 0 bases and J lost 2; bases outside the gene matches: 4. Germline CDR1 is SGHAT and CDR2 is FQNNGV. This CDR3 contains 17 residues. CDR3 coding DNA: TGTGCCAGCAGCTTAGAACTAGCGGGGTTCCCCTACAATGAGCAGTTCTTC. Translated, it gives CASSLELAGFPYNEQFF.

This clone was detected only a few times. J is TRBJ2-6 and V is TRBV5-1, with 11 bases lining up with TRBD1. The germline gives CDR1 SGHRS, CDR2 YFSETQ. The CDR3 spans 18 residues. V lost 3 bases and J lost 3; bases outside the gene matches: 8. CDR3: CASSSQGQGAFGANVLTF. CDR3 in DNA: TGCGCCAGCAGCTCTCAAGGACAGGGGGCGTTTGGGGCCAACGTCCTGACTTTC. Supplemented by reference TRBV5-1 and TRBJ2-6, the full variable domain reads KAGVTQTPRYLIKTRGQQVTLSCSPISGHRSVSWYQQTPGQGLQFLFEYFSETQRNKGNFPGRFSGRQFSNSRSEMNVSTLELGDSALYLCASSSQGQGAFGANVLTFGAGSRLTVL.